These 4 T cell receptor beta chains share one sample of origin, sequenced in a study of blood T cell repertoires in COVID-19. Some clones are missing from TCRdb's copy, which holds only in-frame ones; the method was immunoSEQ multiplex PCR. The table shows about 110,000 clones, with 70% to 85% occurring only once. Sequencing input: peripheral blood. The receptor source for this set is a woman aged 55-69 years with acute or convalescent COVID-19.

This clone was recorded only once. V is TRBV14 and J is TRBJ2-2; 11 positions agree with TRBD2. The junction had 13 bases not matched to a gene; V was cut back by 3 bases and J by 1 base. From germline, CDR1 is SGHDN and CDR2 FVKESK. The CDR3 is made up of 20 amino acids. The CDR3 loop reads CASSHGDRRLAGRNTGELFF. CDR3 DNA sequence: TGTGCCAGCAGCCACGGGGACCGGAGACTAGCGGGACGGAACACCGGGGAGCTGTTTTTT.

J is TRBJ1-1 and V is TRBV5-1; D perhaps matches TRBD1 (6 bases). The CDR3 spans 15 residues. The germline gives CDR1 SGHRS, CDR2 YFSETQ. V dropped 1 base and J dropped 1 base, with 11 bases sitting between them. Here the CDR3 reads CASSLNAGENTEAFF. The CDR3 DNA follows: TGCGCCAGCAGCTTGAACGCAGGGGAGAACACTGAAGCTTTCTTT.

The chain has TRBV5-1 and TRBJ1-1, with D possibly TRBD1 on 6 matching bases. Trimming left V 2 bases short and J 1 base short, with 9 bases between. CDR1 and CDR2 (germline): SGHRS, YFSETQ. The CDR3 length is 14 residues. CDR3 sequence: CASSFWTANTEAFF. CDR3 nucleotides: TGCGCCAGCAGCTTTTGGACAGCGAACACTGAAGCTTTCTTT.

The J gene is TRBJ1-6, the V gene TRBV28, with D hard to call. CDR3 length equals 15 residues. V gave up 3 bases and J gave up 7 bases, with 13 bases separating them. The germline V gene has CDR1 MDHEN and CDR2 SYDVKM. CDR3 bases: TGTGCCAGCAGTTTGGAAGATAGAGGCAATTCACCCCTCCACTTT. This translates into CASSLEDRGNSPLHF.